The source of this TCR beta chain is a study of regulatory T cells in long-lasting Graves disease. Construction of the TCR beta libraries employed iRepertoire HTBI primers in conjunction with Arm-PCR of CDR3 regions. MiXCR was run by TCRdb on the multiplex PCR reads, yielding one entry per CDR3 protein. The sample includes fewer than 550,000 distinct CDR3 sequences, around 17% of them seen just once. This clonotype appeared many times. Time point indicated: newly diagnosed GD, antithyroid drugs for less than 3 months. RNA isolated from PBMCs was used to make the TCR library. CDR3 length: 15 residues. Germline CDR1 SGHRS, CDR2 YFSETQ. Trimming at V came to 2 bases and at J to 4 bases, leaving 5 bases not matched to a gene. The same sample was also used in a study of T cells in Graves' hyperthyroidism and ophthalmopathy.

V usage is TRBV5-1 and J usage is TRBJ2-1, with 8 bases aligning to TRBD2. The receptor's source is a young woman with Graves disease. Sequences were derived from peripheral blood mononuclear cells (PBMCs), sampled at new diagnosis, from a patient treated with antithyroid drugs. In DNA form, the CDR3 reads TGCGCCAGCAGCTTACTAGCGGAACGGTACAATGAGCAGTTCTTC. This sequence encodes CASSLLAERYNEQFF.